This is a list of T cell receptor beta chains from one sample in a study of T cell responses to AZD1222 COVID-19 vaccine. Using immunoSEQ multiplex PCR, the repertoire was profiled, and TCRdb retains in-frame clones only, with some absent. The sample has about 110,000 clones; about 82% are singletons. This material consisted of peripheral blood, taken on day 0 of AZD1222 vaccination. All receptors derive from an adult in good health. The CDR3 runs from the conserved cysteine through the conserved F or W. D genes are given only for firm matches.

J gene: TRBJ1-2; V gene: TRBV5-6; D gene: .; CDR3 DNA: TGTGCCAGCAGCTTGGGGGGGCTGAACTATGGCTACACCTTC; CDR3 protein: CASSLGGLNYGYTF
J gene: TRBJ1-2; V gene: TRBV23-1; D gene: .; CDR3 DNA: TGCGCCAGCAGTCAATCACGCGAACAAAACTATGGCTACACCTTC; CDR3 protein: CASSQSREQNYGYTF
J gene: TRBJ2-5; V gene: TRBV10-1; D gene: .; CDR3 DNA: TGCGCCAGCAGTGAGTCGGGGGGCCAAGAGACCCAGTACTTC; CDR3 protein: CASSESGGQETQYF
J gene: TRBJ2-3; V gene: TRBV5-6; D gene: .; CDR3 DNA: TGTGCCAGCAGCTCGTTGTCCCGCACAGATACGCAGTATTTT; CDR3 protein: CASSSLSRTDTQYF
J gene: TRBJ1-5; V gene: TRBV30; D gene: .; CDR3 DNA: TGTGCCTGGCAGGACGGTAGCAATCAGCCCCAGCATTTT; CDR3 protein: CAWQDGSNQPQHF
J gene: TRBJ1-6; V gene: TRBV6-5; D gene: .; CDR3 DNA: TGTGCCAGCAGGCGAAATTGGGATAATTCACCCCTCCACTTT; CDR3 protein: CASRRNWDNSPLHF
J gene: TRBJ1-5; V gene: TRBV7-2; D gene: .; CDR3 DNA: TGTGCCAGCAGCTTACGGGGACACCCCTGGGGCAATCAGCCCCAGCATTTT; CDR3 protein: CASSLRGHPWGNQPQHF
J gene: TRBJ1-1; V gene: TRBV10-3; D gene: TRBD1; CDR3 DNA: TGTGCCATCATGCGACAGGGGGCCGACACTGAAGCTTTCTTT; CDR3 protein: CAIMRQGADTEAFF
J gene: TRBJ1-2; V gene: TRBV30; D gene: TRBD1; CDR3 DNA: TGTGCCTGGAACGACAGGGGGCCAGGAGGAGGAGGCTACACCTTC; CDR3 protein: CAWNDRGPGGGGYTF
J gene: TRBJ1-2; V gene: TRBV5-1; D gene: .; CDR3 DNA: TGCGCCAGCAGCTTGGACCGGGGAAGTAACTATGGCTACACCTTC; CDR3 protein: CASSLDRGSNYGYTF
J gene: TRBJ1-3; V gene: TRBV19; D gene: .; CDR3 DNA: TGTGCCAGTATTGACTACTCTGGAAACACCATATATTTT; CDR3 protein: CASIDYSGNTIYF